Listed below are T cell receptor beta chains from one sample, sequenced in a study of cytomegalovirus exposure and HLA in healthy donors. Some clones are missing from TCRdb's copy, which holds only in-frame ones; the method was immunoSEQ multiplex PCR. Of some 110,000 clones in the sample, about 79% are singletons; the top ten hold approximately 3.1%. What was sequenced was PBMCs. These receptors all come from a woman aged 18-29 years in good health and CMV-seropositive. Both conserved end residues are trimmed from each CDR3. Each record gives: V gene, CDR3 length, J gene, CDR3 protein.

>TRBV10-1|12|TRBJ1-1
ASSESAAFERAF
>TRBV28|12|TRBJ1-4
ASSAGQGIEKLF
>TRBV13|10|TRBJ1-4
ASSLSGEKLF
>TRBV14|13|TRBJ2-3
ASSQEQGGWDTQY
>TRBV7-9|12|TRBJ1-1
ASSSQGAGTEAF
>TRBV10-3|12|TRBJ2-3
AIMKAGGTDTQY
>TRBV5-1|11|TRBJ2-5
ASSLEAQETQY
>TRBV10-3|14|TRBJ1-3
AISGRDRGLGNTIY
>TRBV7-9|14|TRBJ2-3
ASSLVVAGVTDTQY
>TRBV5-1|14|TRBJ2-2
ASSLIGSGATGELF
>TRBV5-1|12|TRBJ1-2
ASSYLTGGYGYT
>TRBV13|11|TRBJ2-5
ASSETEQETQY
>TRBV5-1|12|TRBJ2-5
ASSPDSTQETQY
>TRBV5-1|13|TRBJ2-1
ASSLDRGDYNEQF
>TRBV18|14|TRBJ2-7
ASSPLTGGSSYEQY
>TRBV18|16|TRBJ2-2
ASSPRLAGGPNTGELF
>TRBV19|13|TRBJ2-7
ASSIALAEIYEQY
>TRBV18|12|TRBJ1-5
ASSPTVSNQPQH
>TRBV25-1|11|TRBJ1-5
ASSDRDGQPQH
>TRBV11-2|11|TRBJ2-7
ASSLGSLVAQY
>TRBV5-1|12|TRBJ2-1
ASSLGTAYNEQF
>TRBV12-5|14|TRBJ2-1
ASGLYQGRWYNEQF
>TRBV5-4|14|TRBJ1-4
ASSPGHLGTNEKLF